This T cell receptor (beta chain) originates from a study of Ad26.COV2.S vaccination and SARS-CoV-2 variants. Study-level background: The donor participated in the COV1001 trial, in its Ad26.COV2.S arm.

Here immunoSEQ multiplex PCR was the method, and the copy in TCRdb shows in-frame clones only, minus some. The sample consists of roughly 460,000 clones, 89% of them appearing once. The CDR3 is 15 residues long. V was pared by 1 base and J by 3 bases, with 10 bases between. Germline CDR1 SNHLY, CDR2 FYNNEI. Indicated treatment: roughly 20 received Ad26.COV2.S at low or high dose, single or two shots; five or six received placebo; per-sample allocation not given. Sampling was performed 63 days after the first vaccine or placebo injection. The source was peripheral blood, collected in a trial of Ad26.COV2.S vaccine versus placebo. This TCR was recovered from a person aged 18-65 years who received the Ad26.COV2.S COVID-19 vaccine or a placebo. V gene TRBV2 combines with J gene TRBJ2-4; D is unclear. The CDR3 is CASSEVGYDKNIQYF. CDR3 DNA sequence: TGTGCCAGCAGTGAAGTAGGGTACGACAAAAACATTCAGTACTTC. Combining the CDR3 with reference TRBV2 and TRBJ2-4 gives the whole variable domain EPEVTQTPSHQVTQMGQEVILRCVPISNHLYFYWYRQILGQKVEFLVSFYNNEISEKSEIFDDQFSVERPDGSNFTLKIRSTKLEDSAMYFCASSEVGYDKNIQYFGAGTRLSVL.